Sequencing of this T cell receptor (beta chain) was carried out in a study of beta chain features in type 1 diabetes. A few counts support this clone. Its antigen is as yet unknown. Expressed TCRB transcripts got sequenced, as all isolated RNA was reverse transcribed. Mean read depth for naive, central memory and regulatory T cell samples was roughly 4 million reads. The data were produced by immunoSEQ multiplex PCR, yet TCRdb's version contains in-frame clones alone and is incomplete. The data show more than 150,000 clones, roughly 9% seen once. Donors contributed one heparinised blood draw apiece, averaging roughly 0.12 L. Points from the study as a whole: Moderate but significant shortening of TCRB CDR3s was recorded in all four CD4+ subsets from Type 1 diabetes patients. A closer apparent resemblance between naive, central memory and Treg TCRB repertoires was seen in patients than in healthy donors.

The receptor comes from a woman aged 30 to 39 with type 1 diabetes. Material: central memory CD4+ T cells from blood.

DNA of the CDR3: TGTGCCAGCAGCGATCTCGGAGAGGGGAACACTGAAGCTTTCTTT. Amino acids: CASSDLGEGNTEAFF. This chain connects TRBV9 to TRBJ1-1; D gene ambiguous. V was pared by 3 bases and J by 1 base, with 13 bases between. The germline CDR1 and CDR2 sequences are SGDLS and YYNGEE. This CDR3 spans 15 amino acids.